This T cell receptor beta chain was captured by sequencing in a study of T cell responses to AZD1222 COVID-19 vaccine. The CDR3 has 13 amino acids. Trimming pared 6 bases from V and 9 bases from J, leaving 17 bases between. Per the germline V gene, CDR1 is MDHEN and CDR2 is SYDVKM. Study conclusions and caveats: The repertoires were collected only after the peak T cell response. Seropositive AZD1222 recipients at baseline numbered only six or seven. Vaccine-associated CD4 TCRs spanned spike, dominant at 160-218 and 743-854. Donors were chiefly white British, with a greater number of females, and clonal diversity was perhaps underestimated.

Assay used: immunoSEQ multiplex PCR; TCRdb lists only in-frame clones, some missing. The table includes 100,000 to 120,000 clones, just under 95% detected once. This clone was recorded once. Its cognate antigen is unknown. Sequenced material: peripheral blood, taken on day 0 of AZD1222 vaccination. The origin of this receptor is an adult in good health. The chain has TRBV28 and TRBJ1-2; the D gene is possibly TRBD1 (6 bases). CDR3 nucleotide sequence: TGTGCCAGCAGCTCCAGGGGATACAGGCGCTACACCTTC. As protein: CASSSRGYRRYTF.